This TCR beta chain was profiled in a study of T-cell reconstitution after alpha-beta-depleted transplantation in children (dated by TCRdb to the mid-2010s). Regarding the study in general: T-cell immune reconstitution after TCRalphabeta/CD19-depleted allogeneic hematopoietic cell transplantation in children was quantitatively tracked in the study by means of TCR repertoire profiling.

The library was generated by PCR. For sequencing, an Illumina HiSeq 2500 was employed. TCR library preparation used molecular barcoding, with unique molecular identifiers applied to normalize quantification of the TCRbeta repertoire. In-frame beta chains were kept once TCRdb had trimmed the public reads at Q25 with fastp and called clones with MiXCR. One record per CDR3 amino acid sequence lists the most common genes and DNA. The sample has about 600,000 distinct CDR3 sequences on record, 23% of them singletons. The ten largest clonotypes hold 14% of the sample. Broad study findings and their caveats: The apparently early recovery of alphabetaT-cell counts about two months after transplant reportedly depended on only several hundred rapidly expanded clones that came from non-depleted graft cells. Over the following months the frequencies of hyperexpanded clones went down, and after one year T-cell counts and TCRbeta diversity were mostly credited to newly produced T cells. In some patients, the high TCRbeta diversity seen at day 60 was put down to recipient T cells and intrathymic progenitors that had survived conditioning.

The CDR1 and CDR2 encoded by the germline V gene (reference sequence) are MNHEY and SMNVEV. The CDR3, cysteine through phenylalanine, is 12 amino acids long. This entry keeps only the CDR3 DNA: 36 bases, framed from base 1. The junction carries 11 bases between V and J, which are trimmed by 5 bases and 9 bases respectively. Sample treatment or condition, as interpreted from the label and publication: allogeneic hematopoietic cell transplantation with graft depleted of TCRalphabeta T cells and CD19 B cells. The children who served as transplant recipients had been given grafts of TCRalphabeta/CD19-depleted allogeneic hematopoietic cells. On this clonotype: Its antigen is unknown. No clone much larger than this one lies a single base away; base qualities are absent.

The specimen was PBMCs, mostly from graft donor cells, collected 360 days after TCRalphabeta/CD19-depleted stem cell transplant. The V gene is TRBV27 and the J gene is TRBJ2-1; no D gene is confidently identified. The TCR comes from a boy under two years old who had a stem cell transplant for acute myeloid leukemia, so the T cells may come from the graft donor. The CDR3 is CASSPSVGEQFF. The bases are TGTGCCAGCAGTCCGTCGGTGGGTGAGCAGTTCTTC.